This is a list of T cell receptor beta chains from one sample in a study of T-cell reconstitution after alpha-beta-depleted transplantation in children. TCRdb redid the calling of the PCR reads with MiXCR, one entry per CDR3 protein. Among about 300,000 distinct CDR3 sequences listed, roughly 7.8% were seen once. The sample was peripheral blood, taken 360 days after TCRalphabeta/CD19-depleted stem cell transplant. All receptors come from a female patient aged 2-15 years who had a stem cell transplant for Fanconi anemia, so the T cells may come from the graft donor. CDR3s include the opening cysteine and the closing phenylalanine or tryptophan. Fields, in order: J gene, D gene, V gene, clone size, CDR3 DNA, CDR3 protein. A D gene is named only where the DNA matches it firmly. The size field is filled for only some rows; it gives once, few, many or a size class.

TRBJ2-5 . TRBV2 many TGTGCCAGCAGGCGGGATAGCGGACGCGACCAGTACTTC CASRRDSGRDQYF
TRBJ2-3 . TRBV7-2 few TGTGCCTGCTCTGGGGGGCCCACCACAGATACGCAGTATTTT CACSGGPTTDTQYF
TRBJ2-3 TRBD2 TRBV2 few TGTGCCAGCAGTGAAGTACTAGCGGGGGGGACCGACACAGATACGCAGTATTTT CASSEVLAGGTDTDTQYF
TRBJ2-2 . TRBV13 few TGTGCCAGCAGCCCCCCGGACCCGAGCACCGGGGAGCTGTTTTTT CASSPPDPSTGELFF
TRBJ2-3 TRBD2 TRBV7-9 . TGTGCCAGCCTCCAGGGAGGGGTTAGCACAGATACGCAGTATTTT CASLQGGVSTDTQYF
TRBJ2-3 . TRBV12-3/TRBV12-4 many TGTGCCAGCAGTTTAGGGCCGGGGTCGACAGATACGCAGTATTTT CASSLGPGSTDTQYF
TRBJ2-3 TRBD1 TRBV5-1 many TGCGCCAGCAGCTCCGGGACAGGGGCTACAGATACGCAGTATTTT CASSSGTGATDTQYF
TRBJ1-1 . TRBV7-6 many TGTGCCAGCAGCTTAACTAATGCAGGAGGGGTCACTGAAGCTTTCTTT CASSLTNAGGVTEAFF
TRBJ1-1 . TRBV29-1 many TGCAGCGTTGACCCGACAGACTTGAACACTGAAGCTTTCTTT CSVDPTDLNTEAFF
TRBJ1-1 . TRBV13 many TGTGCCAGCAGCTTACGGGCACGATCGAACACTGAAGCTTTCTTT CASSLRARSNTEAFF
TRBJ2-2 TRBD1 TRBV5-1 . TGCGCCAGCAGCTTGGTTCGCAGGGGGCCCACCGGGGAGCTGTTTTTT CASSLVRRGPTGELFF
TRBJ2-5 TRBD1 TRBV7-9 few TGTGCCAGCAGCTTACTCGTCAGGGGGCGGGAGACCCAGTACTTC CASSLLVRGRETQYF
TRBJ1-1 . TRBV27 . TGTGCCAGCAGCCTACTAGGCCCCGTTCCCCTGAACACTGAAGCTTTCTTT CASSLLGPVPLNTEAFF
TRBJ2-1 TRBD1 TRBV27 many TGTGCCAGCAGAAGACAGGGGGCAAACTACAATGAGCAGTTCTTC CASRRQGANYNEQFF
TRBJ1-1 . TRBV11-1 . TGTGCCAGCAGCTTAGGGTTGGATGAAGCTTTCTTT CASSLGLDEAFF
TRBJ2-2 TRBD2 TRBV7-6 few TGTGCCAGCAGTCCAGCGACTAGCGGGGGTCCGACCGGGGAGCTGTTTTTT CASSPATSGGPTGELFF
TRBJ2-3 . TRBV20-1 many TGCAGTGCTAGAGTCCCAACCGCCAGCACAGATACGCAGTATTTT CSARVPTASTDTQYF
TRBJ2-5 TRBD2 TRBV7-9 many TGTGCCAGCAGTTCTAGCGGCCAAGAGACCCAGTACTTC CASSSSGQETQYF
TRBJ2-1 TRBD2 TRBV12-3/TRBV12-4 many TGTGCCAGCAGTTTTCGACTAGCGGGTTCTACCTACAATGAGCAGTTCTTC CASSFRLAGSTYNEQFF